The sequence of this T cell receptor (beta chain) was determined in a study of CD8 T cells in Susac syndrome. High-throughput TCR beta sequencing covered peripheral CD8+ and CD4+ T cells. CDR1 LGHDT and CDR2 YNNKEL come from the germline V gene (reference sequence). This CDR3 region has 16 residues. The V and J ends lost 4 bases and 3 bases, in that order; junction bases with no gene match: 5. Random hexamers were used to reverse transcribe an amount of 0.5 to 1 ug RNA. Amplification of TCR beta CDR3 spanned 54 Vbeta and 13 Jbeta via immunoSEQ multiplex PCR. TCRdb re-derived calls from the immunoSEQ multiplex PCR reads in MiXCR, one entry per CDR3 protein. The table has about 66,000 distinct CDR3 sequences, approximately 94% seen once.

The TCR sequence derives from a human donor with multiple sclerosis. The specimen sequenced was CD8+ T cells from PBMCs. This chain joins TRBV3-1 and TRBJ2-7, with 14 bases aligning to TRBD2. The CDR3 DNA reads TGTGCCAGCAGCCCCGGACTAGCGGGAGGCAGCTACGAGCAGTACTTC. It specifies CASSPGLAGGSYEQYF.